This T cell receptor beta chain was recorded in a study of blood T cell repertoires in COVID-19. Study context: Samples taken during acute and convalescent COVID-19 were collected in the United States, Italy and Spain. PBMCs, B-cell-depleted T cells, or T cells provided the cDNA or gDNA that made up the material.

V lost 5 bases, J lost 2 bases, and 4 bases stayed unmatched. The germline CDR1 and CDR2 sequences are MNHEY and SVGEGT. There are 17 residues in the CDR3. Original data processing: Scientists estimated how many nucleated cells there were by amplifying reference gene primers. Method: immunoSEQ multiplex PCR; TCRdb's copy keeps in-frame clones and lacks some. D and trimming were read from the DNA, whereas the V and J calls and clone size are those reported in that table. The sample contains around 50,000 clones, 90% of which appear only once. V and J are TRBV6-2 or TRBV6-3 and TRBJ2-6; 12 bases are a match to TRBD2. This sequence originates from a human donor in a cohort sampled during active COVID-19. Sample: peripheral blood. CDR3 sequence reads: CASSRTSGNTGANVLTF. The CDR3 DNA is TGTGCCAGCAGTCGGACTAGCGGGAACACTGGGGCCAACGTCCTGACTTTC.